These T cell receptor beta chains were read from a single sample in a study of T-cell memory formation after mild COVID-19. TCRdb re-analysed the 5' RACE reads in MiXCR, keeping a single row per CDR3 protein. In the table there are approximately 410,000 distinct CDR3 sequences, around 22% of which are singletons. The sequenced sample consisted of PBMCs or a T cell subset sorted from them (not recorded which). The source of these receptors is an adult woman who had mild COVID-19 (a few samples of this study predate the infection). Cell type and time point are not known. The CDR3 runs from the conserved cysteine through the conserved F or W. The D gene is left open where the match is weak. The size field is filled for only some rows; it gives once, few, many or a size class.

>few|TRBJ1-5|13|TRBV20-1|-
TGCAGTGCTAGAGATGGGGGCAATCAGCCCCAGCATTTT
CSARDGGNQPQHF
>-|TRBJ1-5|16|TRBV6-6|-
TGTGCCAGCAGTCCCACAGGCGGTTTGGGCAATCAGCCCCAGCATTTT
CASSPTGGLGNQPQHF
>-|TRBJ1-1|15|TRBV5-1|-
TGCGCCAGCAGCCCTCCCCCCGTCGGGGGCACTGAAGCTTTCTTT
CASSPPPVGGTEAFF
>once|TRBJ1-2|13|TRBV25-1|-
TGTGCCAGCAGCAAATTCGAAGGGGGTGGCTACACCTTC
CASSKFEGGGYTF
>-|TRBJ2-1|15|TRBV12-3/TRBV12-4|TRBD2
TGTGCCAGCAGTTCCGCGACGGGGGGGCCTAGAGAGCAGTTCTTC
CASSSATGGPREQFF
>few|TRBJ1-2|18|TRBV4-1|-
TGCGCCAGCAGCCAAGATCAGGGCGCAACTTGGAGTAAATCTGGCTACACCTTC
CASSQDQGATWSKSGYTF
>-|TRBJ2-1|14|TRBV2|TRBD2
TGTGCCAGCAGTTGGGCGGGAGGTCATCTCGAGCAGTTCTTC
CASSWAGGHLEQFF
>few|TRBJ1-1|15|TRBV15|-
TGTGCCACCAGCAGAGATGTCATTTTGGGGCCTGAAGCTTTCTTT
CATSRDVILGPEAFF
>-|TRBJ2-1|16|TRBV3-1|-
TGTGCCAGCAGCCAGTCCGGGACTTACTCCTACAATGAGCAGTTCTTC
CASSQSGTYSYNEQFF
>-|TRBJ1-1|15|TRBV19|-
TGTGCCAGTATCCCATCGAACTCTCTGAACACTGAAGCTTTCTTT
CASIPSNSLNTEAFF
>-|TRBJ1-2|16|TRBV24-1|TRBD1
TGTGCCACCAGTGATTTTCCCGAAACAGGGGAGGGTGGCTACACCTTC
CATSDFPETGEGGYTF
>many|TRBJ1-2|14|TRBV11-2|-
TGTGCCAGCAGCTTACCCGACAGGTTTGAGGGCTACACCTTC
CASSLPDRFEGYTF
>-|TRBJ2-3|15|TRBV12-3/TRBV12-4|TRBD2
TGTGCCAGCAGTCTAGGGTCTAGCGGTACAGATACGCAGTATTTT
CASSLGSSGTDTQYF
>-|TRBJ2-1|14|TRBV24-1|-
TGTGCCACCAGTGATTTAAGTCTGGGGAATGAGCAGCTCTTC
CATSDLSLGNEQLF
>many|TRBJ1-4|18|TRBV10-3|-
TGTGCCATCAGTGTCGGCAGGGGAGGAGGAACAACTAATGAAAAACTGTTTTTT
CAISVGRGGGTTNEKLFF
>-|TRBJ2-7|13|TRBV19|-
TGTGCCAGTTCGGGGGCCGCGTTCTACGAGCAGTACTTC
CASSGAAFYEQYF
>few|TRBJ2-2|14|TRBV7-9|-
TGTGCCAGCAGCCCCGACCGATACTCCGGGGAGCTGTTTTTT
CASSPDRYSGELFF
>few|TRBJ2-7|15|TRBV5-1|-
TGCGCCAGCAGCCCCGATGGATACTCGACGGGGGAGCAGTACTTC
CASSPDGYSTGEQYF
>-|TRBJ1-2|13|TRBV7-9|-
TGTGCCAGCAGCCAGGGACCAAACTATGGCTACACCTTC
CASSQGPNYGYTF
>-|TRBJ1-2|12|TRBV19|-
TGTGCCAGTAGGGCAGGGCGTTATGGCTACACCTTC
CASRAGRYGYTF
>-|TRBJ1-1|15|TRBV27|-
TGTGCCAGCACCGCCGGGCCCCGTAGGGACACTGAAGCTTTCTTT
CASTAGPRRDTEAFF
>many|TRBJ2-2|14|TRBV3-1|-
TGTGCCAGCAGCCAATCGGTGAACACCGGGGAGCTGTTTTTT
CASSQSVNTGELFF
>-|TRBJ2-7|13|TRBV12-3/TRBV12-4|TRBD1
TGTGCCAGCAGTGACAGGGAGATTGACGAGCAGTACTTC
CASSDREIDEQYF
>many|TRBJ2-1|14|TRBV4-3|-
TGCGCCAGCAGCCAAGAGTACAGGGCGGACGAGCAGTTCTTC
CASSQEYRADEQFF
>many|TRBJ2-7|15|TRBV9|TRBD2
TGTGCCAGCAGCGCAACACCGGGACTAGCCTACGAGCAGTACTTC
CASSATPGLAYEQYF
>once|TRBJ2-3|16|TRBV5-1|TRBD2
TGCGCCAGCAGCAGGACTAGCGGGGGATACACAGATACGCAGTATTTT
CASSRTSGGYTDTQYF
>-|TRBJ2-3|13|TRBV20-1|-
TGCAGTGCTGGCGGCAGGGTCCCAGATACGCAGTATTTT
CSAGGRVPDTQYF
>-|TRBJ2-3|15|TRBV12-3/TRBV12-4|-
TGTGCCAGCAGTTTATGGCGGGGAAGCACAGATACGCAGTATTTT
CASSLWRGSTDTQYF
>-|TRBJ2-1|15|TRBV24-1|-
TGTGCCACCAGTGATTCGCTGGTACTCCCGATTGAGCAGTTCTTC
CATSDSLVLPIEQFF
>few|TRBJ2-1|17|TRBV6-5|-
TGTGCCAGCAGTTACTCAGATAGGGGTTCCTCCTACAATGAGCAGTTCTTC
CASSYSDRGSSYNEQFF
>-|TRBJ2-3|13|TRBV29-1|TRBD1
TGCAGCGTCCGGGACAGAAGCACAGATACGCAGTATTTT
CSVRDRSTDTQYF
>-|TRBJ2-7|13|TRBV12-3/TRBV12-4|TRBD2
TGTGCCAGCAGTTCCTTAGCGGGAGGGCCGGCGTACTTC
CASSSLAGGPAYF